One sample yielded the 27 T cell receptor beta chains listed below, sequenced in a study of identical twins (dated by TCRdb to about 2016). The library was prepared using 5' RACE. Reads for this sample came from an Illumina HiSeq 2000. TCRdb took the public reads, trimmed them with fastp at Q25, ran MiXCR for clone calling and kept in-frame beta chains. Rows with one shared CDR3 protein collapse into an entry with the most common genes and DNA. Here the sample has about 810,000 distinct CDR3 sequences; 10% to 15% occur a single time. About 1.5% of the sample is held by the ten biggest clonotypes. The same data also contributed to another study, on yellow fever vaccine responses in identical twins.

The specimen sequenced was PBMCs. The receptors here all came from a young woman in good health.

This clonotype was seen many times. J is TRBJ2-7 and V is TRBV12-3 or TRBV12-4, with D maybe TRBD1 (6 bases). This CDR3 is built from 12 residues. Trimming took 5 bases from V and 3 from J, leaving 8 bases between them. This chain's CDR3 is CASSVTGYEQYV. CDR3 nucleotide sequence: TGTGCCAGCAGTGTGACAGGCTACGAGCAGTACGTC.

The gene calls are TRBV19 and TRBJ1-4; D is possibly TRBD1 (5 bases). Looked up from germline, CDR1 is LNHDA and CDR2 is SQIVND (reference sequence). The CDR3 extends over 13 amino acids. V lost 7 bases to trimming and J lost 10 bases, with 16 bases between them. CDR3 sequence (DNA): TGTGCCAGTAAAGGGTCAGTTACAGGAAAACTGTTTTTT. Translating gives CASKGSVTGKLFF.

This clonotype turned up a few times. The genes are TRBV29-1 and TRBJ1-1; weak D call: TRBD1 (5 bases). Germline V CDR1 and CDR2: SQVTM, ANQGSEA. This CDR3 has 14 residues. The V end was cut by 6 bases, the J end by 0 bases, with 14 bases between. This chain's CDR3 is CSVGGTAMNTEAFF. CDR3 DNA sequence: TGCAGCGTGGGAGGGACCGCCATGAACACTGAAGCTTTCTTT.

This chain joins TRBV5-1 and TRBJ2-3; perhaps TRBD1 as D (5 bases). Germline CDR1 SGHRS, CDR2 YFSETQ. V dropped 0 bases and J dropped 6 bases, with 14 bases sitting between them. The CDR3 spans 15 residues. As DNA, the CDR3 is TGCGCCAGCAGCTTGGGGGGCCAGCCTCGGGATACGCAGTATTTT. Translating it yields CASSLGGQPRDTQYF.

V usage is TRBV15 and J usage is TRBJ2-1; no definite D call. Germline assignment: CDR1 LNHNV and CDR2 YYDKDF (reference sequence). This CDR3 is built from 18 residues. V lost 0 bases, J lost 7 bases, and 22 bases lay in between. The CDR3 DNA reads TGTGCCACCAGCAGAGATGTGCGGCAAGGCAGCAATCGGAATGAGCAGTTCTTC. It specifies CATSRDVRQGSNRNEQFF.

This chain uses TRBV7-8 with TRBJ2-2, with unresolved D. The CDR3 covers 15 residues. Looked up from germline, CDR1 is SGHVS and CDR2 is FQNEAQ. V dropped 2 bases and J dropped 1 base, with 8 bases sitting between them. The CDR3 nucleotides are TGTGCCAGCAGCTTAATGAGGATGAACACCGGGGAGCTGTTTTTT. Protein sequence: CASSLMRMNTGELFF.

There are many counts of this clonotype. The rearrangement joins TRBV6-2 or TRBV6-3 to TRBJ1-5; a weak D match, TRBD1 (6 bases). CDR1 and CDR2 from the germline V gene are MNHEY and SVGEGT. Trimming cost V 7 bases and J 5 bases, with 18 bases left between them. The CDR3 has 15 residues. The CDR3 DNA reads as TGTGCCAGCACCGACCTGCACAGGGCCGATCAGCCCCAGCATTTT. Its translation: CASTDLHRADQPQHF.

The chain combines TRBV5-1 with TRBJ2-6; maybe TRBD1 (5 bases). With 0 bases removed from V and 1 base from J, the gap between germline ends came to 8 bases. Looked up from germline, CDR1 is SGHRS and CDR2 is YFSETQ. The CDR3 is 16 residues long. CDR3: CASSLASGSGANVLTF. CDR3 bases: TGCGCCAGCAGCTTGGCCTCAGGGTCTGGGGCCAACGTCCTGACTTTC.

This clonotype was recorded a few times. The chain joins TRBV12-3 or TRBV12-4 to TRBJ2-7; no definite D call. This CDR3 has 15 amino acids. V lost 4 bases and J 2 bases, leaving 15 bases between the germline ends. The CDR3 region has the DNA TGTGCCAGCAGTTACACTCGAGTGGGCACCTACGAGCAGTACTTC. It is translated as CASSYTRVGTYEQYF.

In this sample, this clonotype turned up a few times. The chain is built from TRBV7-6 and TRBJ2-7, with TRBD1 matching 10 bases. This CDR3 comprises 15 residues. The ends lost 4 bases at V and 4 bases at J; junction bases unmatched: 7. The germline V gene encodes CDR1 SGHVS and CDR2 FNYEAQ. The CDR3 is CASSSWTGGGYEQYF. DNA for the CDR3: TGTGCCAGCAGCTCCTGGACAGGGGGAGGATACGAGCAGTACTTC.

The V call is TRBV20-1, the J call TRBJ2-1; 9 nucleotides line up with TRBD2. CDR3 length: 18 residues. Trimming removed 1 base from V and 0 bases from J; junction bases left unmatched: 10. CDR1 is DFQATT, CDR2 SNEGSKA, per germline (reference sequence). The DNA for the CDR3 is TGCAGTGCTAGAGTTCAGTCTAGCGGGATAAGCTCCTACAATGAGCAGTTCTTC. Its protein is CSARVQSSGISSYNEQFF.

This clonotype was seen only a few times. This chain joins TRBV20-1 and TRBJ2-1; TRBD2 agrees at 13 bases. Trimming at V came to 6 bases and at J to 0 bases, leaving 11 bases not matched to a gene. The CDR3 consists of 18 residues. Germline CDR1 reads DFQATT; CDR2 reads SNEGSKA (reference sequence). DNA of the CDR3: TGCAGTGCCATACTAGCGGGGGGGCGGGGAAGCTCCTACAATGAGCAGTTCTTC. Encoded protein: CSAILAGGRGSSYNEQFF.

J is TRBJ2-5 and V is TRBV7-9; D tentatively fits TRBD1 or TRBD2 (5 bases each). The germline CDR1 and CDR2 sequences are SEHNR and FQNEAQ (reference sequence). This CDR3 comprises 15 residues. V shed 8 bases and J shed 4 bases, with 20 bases lying between them. The CDR3 DNA reads TGTGCCAGCCTCTTAACCACCGGGGCGGGAGAGACCCAGTACTTC. It yields the protein CASLLTTGAGETQYF.

This clonotype was found a few times. This rearrangement joins TRBV4-1 to TRBJ2-5; 14 bases are a match to TRBD2. CDR1 is MGHRA and CDR2 is YSYEKL in the germline V gene. This CDR3 spans 16 amino acids. V lost 3 bases to trimming and J lost 5 bases; unmatched junction nucleotides: 5. DNA of the CDR3: TGCGCCAGCAGCCAGACTAGCGGGAGGGCCATGGAGACCCAGTACTTC. Its translation: CASSQTSGRAMETQYF.

This clonotype occurred a few times. The rearrangement joins TRBV28 to TRBJ2-2, with TRBD1 identical over 7 bases. With 7 bases clipped from V and 2 bases from J, the junction kept 7 bases outside the gene matches. The germline V gene has CDR1 MDHEN and CDR2 SYDVKM. The CDR3 is 15 amino acids. The CDR3 protein is CASTRQGDNTGELFF. The CDR3 DNA reads as TGTGCCAGCACCCGACAGGGCGATAACACCGGGGAGCTGTTTTTT.

The chain couples TRBV5-1 to TRBJ2-7; D call uncertain. Deletions cut 1 base from V and 0 bases from J, with 11 bases between. The CDR3 runs 15 residues. CDR1 and CDR2 (germline): SGHRS, YFSETQ. The CDR3, as DNA: TGCGCCAGCAGCTTGAATGCGCAGAGCTCCTACGAGCAGTACTTC. This encodes CASSLNAQSSYEQYF.

This chain connects TRBV10-3 to TRBJ2-2, with D perhaps being TRBD1 or TRBD2 (5 bases each). The V end lost 10 bases, the J end lost 1 base, and 19 bases lay between the germline ends. CDR3 length equals 16 residues. Germline V lookup: CDR1 ENHRY, CDR2 SYGVKD. The CDR3 here is CARPYLGEKNTGELFF. CDR3 DNA: TGTGCCAGACCCTACTTGGGGGAGAAGAACACCGGGGAGCTGTTTTTT.

Only a few counts were recorded for this clonotype. CDR3: CASSLAGTGGYEQYV. The CDR3 bases are TGTGCCAGCAGTTTAGCCGGGACAGGGGGATACGAGCAGTACGTC. V usage is TRBV6-5 and J usage is TRBJ2-7; 11 bases map to TRBD1. J lost 4 bases, V lost 4 bases, and 6 bases had no gene match. CDR1 is MNHEY and CDR2 is SVGAGI in the germline V gene. The CDR3 is 15 residues long.

This clonotype was recorded a few times. V gene TRBV5-1 combines with J gene TRBJ2-3, with D possibly being TRBD2 (5 bases). This CDR3 is built from 15 residues. V lost 4 bases and J 7 bases, leaving 19 bases between the germline ends. Germline V lookup: CDR1 SGHRS, CDR2 YFSETQ. The CDR3 DNA reads TGCGCCAGCAGCCGGAAGTGGAGGCTTGCGTATACGCAGTATTTT. Translating it yields CASSRKWRLAYTQYF.

The sample holds a few counts of this clonotype. V is TRBV18 and J is TRBJ2-2; D remains ambiguous. V was shortened by 3 bases and J by 6 bases, with 8 bases between the two germline ends. Germline CDR1 reads KGHSH; CDR2 reads LQKENI. The CDR3 has 13 residues. In DNA form, the CDR3 reads TGTGCCAGCTCACCGTCGCAGTCCGGGGAGCTGTTTTTT. Residues: CASSPSQSGELFF.

The sample holds a few counts of this clonotype. This chain connects TRBV20-1 to TRBJ2-2; 7 bases are a match to TRBD1. The CDR3 is made up of 14 amino acids. The ends lost 6 bases at V and 1 base at J; junction bases unmatched: 5. CDR1 and CDR2 (germline): DFQATT, SNEGSKA (reference sequence). The CDR3 loop is CSATGTVNTGELFF. The CDR3 bases are TGCAGTGCGACCGGGACAGTGAACACCGGGGAGCTGTTTTTT.

This clonotype was recorded many times. The genes are TRBV6-1 and TRBJ1-5; D might be TRBD1 (5 bases). The CDR3 totals 15 residues. V lost 5 bases and J 1 base, leaving 12 bases between the germline ends. Germline V gives CDR1 MNHNS, CDR2 SASEGT. CDR3 sequence reads: CASSRDAWSNQPQHF. CDR3 in DNA: TGTGCCAGCAGTAGGGACGCCTGGAGCAATCAGCCCCAGCATTTT.

In its sample, this clonotype was seen a few times. This rearrangement joins TRBV28 to TRBJ2-7; D gene unclear. The CDR3 extends over 14 amino acids. Trimming pared 6 bases from V and 1 base from J, leaving 13 bases between. Germline lookup yields CDR1 MDHEN and CDR2 SYDVKM. The CDR3 here is CASSTPRQSYEQYF. CDR3 sequence (DNA): TGTGCCAGCAGCACGCCACGTCAGTCCTACGAGCAGTACTTC.

The chain recombines TRBV4-1 with TRBJ2-3; the match to TRBD2 covers 11 bases. V dropped 1 base and J dropped 3; count of bases not matched to a gene: 9. Germline values: CDR1 MGHRA, CDR2 YSYEKL. The CDR3 spans 18 residues. The chain's CDR3 is CASSQVPKTSGITDTQYF. The CDR3 DNA is TGCGCCAGCAGCCAAGTCCCTAAGACTAGCGGGATAACAGATACGCAGTATTTT.

The rearrangement uses TRBV4-2 and TRBJ2-6; 10 positions agree with TRBD2. The junction had 9 bases not matched to a gene; V was cut back by 4 bases and J by 0 bases. This CDR3 region has 19 residues. Per the germline V gene, CDR1 is LGHNA and CDR2 is YNFKEQ. The CDR3 bases are TGTGCCAGCAGCCCTCGGGCTAGCGGGGGCCTCTCTGGGGCCAACGTCCTGACTTTC. Its translation is CASSPRASGGLSGANVLTF.

This clonotype was seen only a few times. This chain uses TRBV7-9 with TRBJ2-1; TRBD1 matches at 10 bases. J gave up 3 bases and V 5 bases, and 4 bases lay outside the gene matches. From germline, CDR1 is SEHNR and CDR2 FQNEAQ (reference sequence). CDR3 size: 15 residues. The CDR3 sequence: CASSRQGAYYNEQFF. In DNA, the CDR3 is TGTGCCAGCAGCCGACAGGGGGCCTACTACAATGAGCAGTTCTTC.

This chain uses TRBV12-3 or TRBV12-4 with TRBJ2-7; 13 positions agree with TRBD2. The length of the CDR3 is 15 residues. This CDR3 is CAGSLGLAGAYEQYV. DNA of the CDR3: TGTGCCGGCAGTTTAGGACTAGCGGGGGCCTACGAGCAGTACGTC.